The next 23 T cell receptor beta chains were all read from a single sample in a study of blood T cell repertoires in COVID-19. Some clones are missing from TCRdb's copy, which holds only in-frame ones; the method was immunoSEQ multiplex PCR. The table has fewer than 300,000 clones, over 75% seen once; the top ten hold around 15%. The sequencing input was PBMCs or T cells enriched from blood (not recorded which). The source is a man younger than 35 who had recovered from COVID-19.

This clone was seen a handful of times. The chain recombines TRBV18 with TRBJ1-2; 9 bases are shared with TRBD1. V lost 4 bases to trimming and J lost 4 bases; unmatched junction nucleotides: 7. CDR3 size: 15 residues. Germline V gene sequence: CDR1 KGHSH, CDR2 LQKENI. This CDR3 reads CASSLETGGGYGYTF. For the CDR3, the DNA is TGTGCCAGCTCACTAGAGACAGGGGGTGGCTATGGCTACACCTTC.

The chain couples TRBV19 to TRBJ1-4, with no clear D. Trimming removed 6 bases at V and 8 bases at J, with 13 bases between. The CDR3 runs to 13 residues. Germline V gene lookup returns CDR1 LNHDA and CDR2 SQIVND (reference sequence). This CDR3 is CASRHIGSEKLFF. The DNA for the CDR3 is TGTGCCAGTAGGCACATCGGTAGCGAAAAACTGTTTTTT.

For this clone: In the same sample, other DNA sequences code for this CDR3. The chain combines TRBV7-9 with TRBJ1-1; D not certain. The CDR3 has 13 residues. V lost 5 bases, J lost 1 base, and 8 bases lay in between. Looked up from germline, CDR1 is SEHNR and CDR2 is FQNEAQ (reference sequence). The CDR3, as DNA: TGTGCCAGCAGCCCCAGCGGGAACACTGAAGCTTTCTTT. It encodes CASSPSGNTEAFF.

The DNA of the CDR3 is TGTGCCAGCAGCCCGGGGACAGTCCAAGAGACCCAGTACTTC. Protein sequence: CASSPGTVQETQYF. The rearrangement joins TRBV5-6 to TRBJ2-5; TRBD1 matches at 7 bases. CDR3 length: 14 residues. The J segment lost 1 base and the V segment lost 4 bases, leaving 4 bases of the junction unmatched. Germline CDR1 SGHDT, CDR2 YYEEEE.

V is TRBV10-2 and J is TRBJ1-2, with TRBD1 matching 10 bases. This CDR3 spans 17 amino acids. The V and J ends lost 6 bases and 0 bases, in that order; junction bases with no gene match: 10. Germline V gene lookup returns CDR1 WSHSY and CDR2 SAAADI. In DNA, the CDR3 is TGCGCCAGCAGGTATTTTGGACAGGGGGAGCCTAACTATGGCTACACCTTC. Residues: CASRYFGQGEPNYGYTF.

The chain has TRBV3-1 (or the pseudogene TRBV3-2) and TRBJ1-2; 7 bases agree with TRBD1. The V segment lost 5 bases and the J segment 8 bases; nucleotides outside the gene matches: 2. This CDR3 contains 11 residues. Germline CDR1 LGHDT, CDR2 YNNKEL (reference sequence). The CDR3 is CASSEGGGYTF. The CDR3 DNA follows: TGTGCCAGCAGCGAAGGGGGCGGCTACACCTTC.

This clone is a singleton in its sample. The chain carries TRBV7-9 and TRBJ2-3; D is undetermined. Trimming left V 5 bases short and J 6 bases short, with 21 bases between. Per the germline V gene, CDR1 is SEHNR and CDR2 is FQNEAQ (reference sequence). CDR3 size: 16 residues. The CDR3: CASSARSLSRPDTQYF. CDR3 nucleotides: TGTGCCAGCAGCGCCCGATCCCTATCCAGGCCCGATACGCAGTATTTT.

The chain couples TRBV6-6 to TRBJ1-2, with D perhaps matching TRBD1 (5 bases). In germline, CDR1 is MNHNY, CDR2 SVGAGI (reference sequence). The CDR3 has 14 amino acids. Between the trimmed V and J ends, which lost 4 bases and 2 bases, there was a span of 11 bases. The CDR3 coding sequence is TGTGCCAGCAGTTCTTTGGGGGGGAACTATGGCTACACCTTC. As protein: CASSSLGGNYGYTF.

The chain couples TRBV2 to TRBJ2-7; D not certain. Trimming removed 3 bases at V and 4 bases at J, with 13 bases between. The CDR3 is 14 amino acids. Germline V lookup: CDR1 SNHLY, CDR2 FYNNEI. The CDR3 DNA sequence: TGTGCCAGCAGTGACCCGCTACAGAAATACGAGCAGTACTTC. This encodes CASSDPLQKYEQYF.

CDR3 loop: CASSEQTGNNQPQHF. CDR3 bases: TGCGCCAGCAGCGAGCAGACAGGGAACAATCAGCCCCAGCATTTT. The chain joins TRBV5-1 to TRBJ1-5, with 7 bases lining up with TRBD1. Unmatched junction bases numbered 7, after V lost 4 bases and J lost 3 bases. The germline V gene encodes CDR1 SGHRS and CDR2 YFSETQ. The CDR3 sequence is 15 residues long.

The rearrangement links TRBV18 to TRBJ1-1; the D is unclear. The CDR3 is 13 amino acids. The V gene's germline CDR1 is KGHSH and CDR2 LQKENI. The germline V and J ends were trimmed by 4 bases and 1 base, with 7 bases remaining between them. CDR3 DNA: TGTGCCAGCTCACGGGCTGGGAACACTGAAGCTTTCTTT. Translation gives CASSRAGNTEAFF.

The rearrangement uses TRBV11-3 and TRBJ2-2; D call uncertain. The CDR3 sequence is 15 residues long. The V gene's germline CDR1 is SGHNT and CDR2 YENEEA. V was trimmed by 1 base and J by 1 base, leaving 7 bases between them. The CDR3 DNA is TGTGCCAGCAGCTTAGGACAACTGAACACCGGGGAGCTGTTTTTT. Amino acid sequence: CASSLGQLNTGELFF.

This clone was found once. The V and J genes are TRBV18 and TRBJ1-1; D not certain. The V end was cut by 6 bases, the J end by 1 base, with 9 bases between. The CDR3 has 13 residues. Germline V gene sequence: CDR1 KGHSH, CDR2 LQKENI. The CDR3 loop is CASSRSKNTEAFF. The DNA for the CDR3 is TGTGCCAGCTCGAGGTCAAAGAACACTGAAGCTTTCTTT.

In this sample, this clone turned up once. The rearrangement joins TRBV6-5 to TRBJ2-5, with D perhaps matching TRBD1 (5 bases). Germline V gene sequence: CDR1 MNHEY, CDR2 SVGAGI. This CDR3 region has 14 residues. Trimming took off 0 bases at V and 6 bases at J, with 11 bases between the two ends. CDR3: CASSYSTRVKTQYF. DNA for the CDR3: TGTGCCAGCAGTTACTCGACCAGGGTAAAGACCCAGTACTTC.

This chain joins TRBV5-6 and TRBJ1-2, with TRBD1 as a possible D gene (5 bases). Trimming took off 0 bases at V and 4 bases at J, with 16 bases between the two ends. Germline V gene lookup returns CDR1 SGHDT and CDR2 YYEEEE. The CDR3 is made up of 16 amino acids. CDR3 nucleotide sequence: TGTGCCAGCAGCTTGGTGGGAGGTACGACAGTCTATGGCTACACCTTC. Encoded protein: CASSLVGGTTVYGYTF.

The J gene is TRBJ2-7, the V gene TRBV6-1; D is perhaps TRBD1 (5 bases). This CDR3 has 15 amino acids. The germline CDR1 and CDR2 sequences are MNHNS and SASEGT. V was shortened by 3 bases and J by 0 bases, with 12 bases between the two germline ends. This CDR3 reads CASSDPRQSSYEQYF. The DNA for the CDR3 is TGTGCCAGCAGTGATCCCCGACAGAGCTCCTACGAGCAGTACTTC.

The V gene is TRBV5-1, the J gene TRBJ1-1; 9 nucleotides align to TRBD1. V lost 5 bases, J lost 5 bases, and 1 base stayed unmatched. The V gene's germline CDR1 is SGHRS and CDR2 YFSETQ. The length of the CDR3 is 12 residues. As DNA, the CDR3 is TGCGCCAGCAGACAGGGGGCAACTGAAGCTTTCTTT. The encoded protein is CASRQGATEAFF. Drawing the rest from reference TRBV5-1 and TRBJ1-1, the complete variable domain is KAGVTQTPRYLIKTRGQQVTLSCSPISGHRSVSWYQQTPGQGLQFLFEYFSETQRNKGNFPGRFSGRQFSNSRSEMNVSTLELGDSALYLCASRQGATEAFFGQGTRLTVV.

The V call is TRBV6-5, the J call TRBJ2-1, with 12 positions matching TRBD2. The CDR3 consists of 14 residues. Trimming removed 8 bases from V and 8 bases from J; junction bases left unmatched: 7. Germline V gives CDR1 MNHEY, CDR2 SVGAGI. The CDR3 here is CASGLAGMVDEQFF. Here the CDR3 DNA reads TGTGCCAGCGGACTAGCGGGAATGGTGGATGAGCAGTTCTTC.

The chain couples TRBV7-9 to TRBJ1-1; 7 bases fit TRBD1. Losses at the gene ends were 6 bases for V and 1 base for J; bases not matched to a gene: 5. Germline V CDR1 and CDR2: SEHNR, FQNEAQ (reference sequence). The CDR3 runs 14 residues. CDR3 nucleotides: TGTGCCAGCAGGAGACAGGGAGGGAACACTGAAGCTTTCTTT. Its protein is CASRRQGGNTEAFF. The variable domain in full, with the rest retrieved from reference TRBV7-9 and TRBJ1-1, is DTGVSQNPRHKITKRGQNVTFRCDPISEHNRLYWYRQTLGQGPEFLTYFQNEAQLEKSRLLSDRFSAERPKGSFSTLEIQRTEQGDSAMYLCASRRQGGNTEAFFGQGTRLTVV.

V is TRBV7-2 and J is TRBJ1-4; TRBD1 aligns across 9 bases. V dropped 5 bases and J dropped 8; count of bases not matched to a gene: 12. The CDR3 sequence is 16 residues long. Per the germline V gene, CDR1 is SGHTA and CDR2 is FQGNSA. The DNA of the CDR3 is TGTGCCAGCAGCGAAGGACAGGGGTTAGTTAACGAAAAACTGTTTTTT. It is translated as CASSEGQGLVNEKLFF.

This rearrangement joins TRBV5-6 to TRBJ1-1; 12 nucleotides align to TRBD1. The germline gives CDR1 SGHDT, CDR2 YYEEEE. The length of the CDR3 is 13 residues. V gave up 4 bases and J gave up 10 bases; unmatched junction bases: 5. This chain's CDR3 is CASSRDRGQAAFF. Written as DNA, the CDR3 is TGTGCCAGCAGCCGGGACAGGGGGCAGGCAGCTTTCTTT.

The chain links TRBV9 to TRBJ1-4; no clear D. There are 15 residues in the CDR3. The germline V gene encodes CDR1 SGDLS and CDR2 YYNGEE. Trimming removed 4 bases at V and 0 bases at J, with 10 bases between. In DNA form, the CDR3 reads TGTGCCAGCAGCACAGACGGGGCAACTAATGAAAAACTGTTTTTT. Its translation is CASSTDGATNEKLFF.

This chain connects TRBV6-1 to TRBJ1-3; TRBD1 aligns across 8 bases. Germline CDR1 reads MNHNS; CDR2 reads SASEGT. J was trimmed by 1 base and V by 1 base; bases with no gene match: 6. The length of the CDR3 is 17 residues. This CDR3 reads CASSEVAGGLSGNTIYF. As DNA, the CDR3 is TGTGCCAGCAGTGAAGTCGCAGGGGGCTTGTCTGGAAACACCATATATTTT.